The 21 T cell receptor beta chains below come from one sample, sequenced in a study of OX40 agonist ivuxolimab in advanced cancers. Clones were read by immunoSEQ multiplex PCR, and TCRdb kept only the in-frame ones, dropping some. This sample has 70,000 or so clones; 88% occur once, and the top ten carry approximately 2.5%. The material sequenced was CD4+ or CD8+ T cells sorted from blood, taken in a trial of the OX40 agonist ivuxolimab. The receptors stem from an adult with an advanced solid tumor such as melanoma, head and neck, liver or kidney cancer.

The chain has TRBV30 and TRBJ2-5; 7 bases are shared with TRBD2. Germline CDR1 reads GTSNPN; CDR2 reads SVGIG (reference sequence). The CDR3 is made up of 12 amino acids. The V segment lost 5 bases and the J segment 0 bases; nucleotides outside the gene matches: 0. The CDR3 DNA sequence: TGTGCCTGGCGGGGGGACCAAGAGACCCAGTACTTC. Translating gives CAWRGDQETQYF.

The chain combines TRBV28 with TRBJ1-2; D is undetermined. CDR1 and CDR2 (germline): MDHEN, SYDVKM. The ends were cut back, 5 bases at V and 8 bases at J, with 12 bases in the middle. The CDR3 runs 12 residues. CDR3 region: CASSTRIRGYTF. CDR3 coding DNA: TGTGCCAGCAGTACCAGGATTCGGGGCTACACCTTC.

The chain recombines TRBV5-4 with TRBJ2-1, with D unresolved. Germline V gene data show CDR1 as SGHNT and CDR2 as YYREEE (reference sequence). The V end lost 1 base, the J end lost 6 bases, and 5 bases lay between the germline ends. The length of the CDR3 is 12 residues. CDR3 sequence (DNA): TGTGCCAGCAGCTTGCAACCCAATGAGCAGTTCTTC. The encoded protein is CASSLQPNEQFF. Combining the CDR3 with reference TRBV5-4 and TRBJ2-1 gives the whole variable domain ETGVTQSPTHLIKTRGQQVTLRCSSQSGHNTVSWYQQALGQGPQFIFQYYREEENGRGNFPPRFSGLQFPNYSSELNVNALELDDSALYLCASSLQPNEQFFGPGTRLTVL.

The V gene is TRBV30, the J gene TRBJ1-2; D perhaps matches TRBD1 (6 bases). CDR3 length: 13 residues. Germline V gene data show CDR1 as GTSNPN and CDR2 as SVGIG (reference sequence). The V gene lost 2 bases and the J gene lost 8 bases, with 15 bases spanning the gap. This CDR3 is CAWSSDQGTGYTF. Written as DNA, the CDR3 is TGTGCCTGGAGTTCTGACCAGGGGACCGGCTACACCTTC.

This chain uses TRBV4-1 with TRBJ2-1, with D perhaps assigned TRBD1 or TRBD2 (5 bases each). The germline V gene has CDR1 MGHRA and CDR2 YSYEKL. Trimming took off 0 bases at V and 0 bases at J, with 12 bases between the two ends. The CDR3 runs to 17 residues. CDR3 protein: CASSQDGDLSSYNEQFF. The CDR3, as DNA: TGCGCCAGCAGCCAAGATGGGGACCTTTCCTCCTACAATGAGCAGTTCTTC.

J is TRBJ1-6 and V is TRBV4-3; the D gene is possibly TRBD1 (5 bases). The CDR3 is made up of 16 amino acids. Germline V lookup: CDR1 LGHNA, CDR2 YSLEER. V was cut by 4 bases and J by 4 bases, with 14 bases left in between. For the CDR3, the DNA is TGCGCCAGCAGCCTCGACAGAGTTTCTTATAATTCACCCCTCCACTTT. Translating gives CASSLDRVSYNSPLHF.

This clone was detected only once. This chain joins TRBV7-8 and TRBJ2-1; the D gene is possibly TRBD2 (5 bases). The ends were cut back, 6 bases at V and 2 bases at J, with 14 bases in the middle. This CDR3 has 15 residues. Germline V lookup: CDR1 SGHVS, CDR2 FQNEAQ. In DNA, the CDR3 is TGTGCCAGCAGTCGAGGACTTGGAACCTACAATGAGCAGTTCTTC. It codes for CASSRGLGTYNEQFF.

This sequence joins TRBV5-4 and TRBJ2-3, with D unresolved. The ends were cut back, 4 bases at V and 0 bases at J, with 9 bases in the middle. CDR3 size: 14 residues. Germline V CDR1 and CDR2: SGHNT, YYREEE (reference sequence). The CDR3 spells CASSNSVSTDTQYF. The CDR3 bases are TGTGCCAGCAGCAACAGTGTGAGCACAGATACGCAGTATTTT.

The rearrangement links TRBV2 to TRBJ2-5; tentatively, D is TRBD2 (6 bases). Trimming cost V 6 bases and J 7 bases, with 18 bases left between them. The CDR3 has 14 amino acids. In germline, CDR1 is SNHLY, CDR2 FYNNEI. This CDR3 reads CASREGRTVGTQYF. The CDR3 nucleotides read TGTGCCAGCAGGGAGGGACGGACCGTAGGGACCCAGTACTTC.

This clone has just a few counts. The CDR3 loop is CASSLLTGEETQYF. CDR3 in DNA: TGTGCCAGCAGCCTTCTTACAGGGGAAGAGACCCAGTACTTC. The chain recombines TRBV5-4 with TRBJ2-5; 7 bases line up with TRBD1. Trimming took 4 bases from V and 3 from J; bases not matched to a gene: 6. The CDR3 is 14 amino acids. The germline V gene encodes CDR1 SGHNT and CDR2 YYREEE (reference sequence).

The chain recombines TRBV5-1 with TRBJ1-1, with TRBD1 as a possible D gene (6 bases). Per germline, CDR1 SGHRS and CDR2 YFSETQ. Trimming cost V 0 bases and J 3 bases, with 12 bases left between them. The CDR3 is 15 amino acids. CDR3: CASSLVGGLYTEAFF. For the CDR3, the DNA is TGCGCCAGCAGCTTGGTAGGGGGACTGTACACTGAAGCTTTCTTT.

This chain links TRBV19 with TRBJ1-3; D possibly corresponds to TRBD1 (5 bases). Germline CDR1 reads LNHDA; CDR2 reads SQIVND (reference sequence). CDR3 length: 16 amino acids. Trimming cost V 7 bases and J 0 bases, with 16 bases left between them. CDR3 DNA: TGTGCCAGTATCTCATCACAGGCCCTCTCTGGAAACACCATATATTTT. This encodes CASISSQALSGNTIYF.

This chain connects TRBV5-4 to TRBJ1-2, with D tentatively TRBD1 (6 bases). Germline V lookup: CDR1 SGHNT, CDR2 YYREEE (reference sequence). With 1 base removed from V and 12 bases from J, the gap between germline ends came to 16 bases. CDR3 length equals 13 residues. As DNA, the CDR3 is TGTGCCAGCAGCTTGCCCGGGACACCAAATCACACCTTC. Encoded protein: CASSLPGTPNHTF.

This sequence joins TRBV6-1 and TRBJ2-3; D may be TRBD2 (5 bases). CDR1 is MNHNS, CDR2 SASEGT, per germline. V lost 5 bases, J lost 1 base, and 13 bases lay in between. The CDR3 is 15 amino acids. CDR3 in amino acids: CASSRRESGTDTQYF. The CDR3 DNA is TGTGCCAGCAGTCGCCGGGAAAGCGGCACAGATACGCAGTATTTT.

This clone came up once. The rearrangement joins TRBV18 to TRBJ1-2; D is unclear. This CDR3 is 14 amino acids long. From germline, CDR1 is KGHSH and CDR2 LQKENI. The germline V and J ends were trimmed by 6 bases and 6 bases, with 17 bases remaining between them. CDR3 coding DNA: TGTGCCAGCTCTGGCCCTGGGCAGGCTAATGGCTACACCTTC. Translating it yields CASSGPGQANGYTF.

This chain connects TRBV11-2 to TRBJ1-1; 11 bases agree with TRBD1. Germline CDR1 and CDR2: SGHAT and FQNNGV. After removal of 4 bases from V and 4 bases from J, the junction contained 2 bases not matched to a gene. This CDR3 has 14 amino acids. This CDR3 is CASSSGTGGTEAFF. CDR3 DNA: TGTGCCAGCAGCTCCGGGACAGGGGGCACTGAAGCTTTCTTT.

The J gene is TRBJ2-7, the V gene TRBV29-1, with 10 bases fitting TRBD2. CDR1 and CDR2 (germline): SQVTM, ANQGSEA. V was clipped by 3 bases and J by 2 bases; unmatched bases: 7. The CDR3 contains 15 residues. The CDR3 nucleotides are TGCAGCGTTGACGGTGCTAGCGGGGGCCCCTACGAGCAGTACTTC. It encodes CSVDGASGGPYEQYF.

The chain is built from TRBV18 and TRBJ2-5; 10 bases align to TRBD1. The CDR3 is 16 amino acids. The trim removed 2 bases at V and 1 base at J, leaving 4 bases unmatched. Germline V lookup: CDR1 KGHSH, CDR2 LQKENI. CDR3 in amino acids: CASSPETGGLQETQYF. The CDR3 nucleotides read TGTGCCAGCTCACCAGAGACAGGGGGCCTCCAAGAGACCCAGTACTTC.

The V gene is TRBV10-3, the J gene TRBJ2-3, with no clear D. Per germline, CDR1 ENHRY and CDR2 SYGVKD. The length of the CDR3 is 18 residues. Trimming left V 0 bases short and J 2 bases short, with 18 bases between. As DNA, the CDR3 is TGTGCCATCAGTGAGTCGCAACCTTACGGGCTGCCCACAGATACGCAGTATTTT. Encoded protein: CAISESQPYGLPTDTQYF.

The CDR3 DNA is TGTGCCAGCAGCATAACCTACAGGGAGGAGAACACTGAAGCTTTCTTT. Its protein is CASSITYREENTEAFF. The J gene is TRBJ1-1, the V gene TRBV21-1. TRBV21-1 is marked as a pseudogene. This CDR3 contains 16 residues.

The rearrangement joins TRBV5-1 to TRBJ2-1; 11 bases are a match to TRBD2. V was clipped by 4 bases and J by 7 bases; unmatched bases: 13. Germline CDR1 is SGHRS and CDR2 is YFSETQ. The CDR3 length is 17 residues. The CDR3 reads CASSLGDSGRAMNEQFF. The DNA for the CDR3 is TGCGCCAGCAGCCTCGGTGATAGCGGGAGGGCCATGAATGAGCAGTTCTTC.